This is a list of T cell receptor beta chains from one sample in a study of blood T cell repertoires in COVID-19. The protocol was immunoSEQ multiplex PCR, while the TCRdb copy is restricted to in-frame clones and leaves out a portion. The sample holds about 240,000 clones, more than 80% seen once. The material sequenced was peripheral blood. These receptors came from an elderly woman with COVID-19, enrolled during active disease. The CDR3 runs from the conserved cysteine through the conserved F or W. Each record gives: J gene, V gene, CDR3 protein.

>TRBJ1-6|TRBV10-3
CAITGTENSPLHF
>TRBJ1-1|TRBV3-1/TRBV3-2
CASRDRGRGFEAFF
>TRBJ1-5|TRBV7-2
CASSLDGQGRNQPQHF
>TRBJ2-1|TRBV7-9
CASSFPGTQQFF
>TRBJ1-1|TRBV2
CASREYRESEAFF
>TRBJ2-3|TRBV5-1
CASSLGGTVTDTQYF
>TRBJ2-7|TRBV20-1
CSASETSGVSYEQYF
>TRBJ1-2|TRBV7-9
CASSLVGGFYGYTF
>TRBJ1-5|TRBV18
CASSLQGPDQPQHF
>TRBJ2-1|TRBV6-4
CASKSDSTSLGQFF
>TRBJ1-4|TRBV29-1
CSVKGPNEKLFF
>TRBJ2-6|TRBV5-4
CASSFSGVSGANVLTF
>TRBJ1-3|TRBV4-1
CASSQGRAGGRGNTIYF
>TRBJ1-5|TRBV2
CASVAGQGNQPQHF
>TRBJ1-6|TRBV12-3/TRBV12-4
CASSEQNSPLHF
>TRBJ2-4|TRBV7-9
CASSSSGRIKNIQYF
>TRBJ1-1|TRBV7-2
CASSTRETANTEAFF
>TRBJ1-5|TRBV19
CASSIPSGRSNQPQHF
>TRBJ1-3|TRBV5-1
CASSPRGSGNTIYF
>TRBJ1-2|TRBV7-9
CASSLMEGTGYGYTF
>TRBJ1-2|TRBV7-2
CASVPQNTYGYTF
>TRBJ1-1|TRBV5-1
CASSLQGGMNTEAFF
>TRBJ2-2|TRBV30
CAWADMGLNTGELFF
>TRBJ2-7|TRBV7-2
CASSSLAGGPKNEQYF
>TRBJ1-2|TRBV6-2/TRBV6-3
CASSYPSTGGVGRIGYTF
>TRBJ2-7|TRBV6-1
CASSEAYYEQYF
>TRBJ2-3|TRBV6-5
CASSSSGVTDTQYF
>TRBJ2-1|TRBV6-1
CASSGATSLQRNGEQFF
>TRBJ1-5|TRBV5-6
CASSLGQGDPNQPQHF
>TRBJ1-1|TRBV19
CASSRYRGQVTEAFF
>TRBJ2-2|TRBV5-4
CASSVQGVTGELFF
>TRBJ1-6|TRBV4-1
CASSPEGNRFRSPLHF
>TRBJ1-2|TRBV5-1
CASSLGTGGGYTF
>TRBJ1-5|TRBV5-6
CASSLGQGQPQHF
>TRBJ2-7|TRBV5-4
CASSLSGSLYEQYF
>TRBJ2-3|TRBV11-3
CASSFSGLAGQDTQYF
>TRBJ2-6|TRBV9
CASSVRDRGLSGANVLTF
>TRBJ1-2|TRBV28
CASSPPDKTNYGYTF
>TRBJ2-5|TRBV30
CAWSEPVQETQYF
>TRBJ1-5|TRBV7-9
CASSLGQGGQPQHF
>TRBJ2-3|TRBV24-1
CATGDSGSKDTQYF
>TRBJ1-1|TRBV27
CASSLGGMNTEAFF
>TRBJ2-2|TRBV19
CVTGGPYTGELFF
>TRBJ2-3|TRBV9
CASSAGQGGTDTQYF
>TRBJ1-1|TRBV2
CASQGEMNTEAFF
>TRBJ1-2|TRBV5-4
CASSRVGIYGYTF
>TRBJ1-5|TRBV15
CATSSQAGGSNQPQHF
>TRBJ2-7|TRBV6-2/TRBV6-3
CASSYGRQAYEQYF
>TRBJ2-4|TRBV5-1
CASSLGLAGGPQNIQYF
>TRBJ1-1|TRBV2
CASTISDRVVAEAFF
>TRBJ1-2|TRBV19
CASKNQQGNYGYTF
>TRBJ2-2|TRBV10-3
CAISATSGAAGELFF
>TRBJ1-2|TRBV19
CASSPDRWGTGYTF